Below, 27 T cell receptor beta chains from the same sample are listed, as sequenced in a study of OX40 agonist ivuxolimab in advanced cancers. Assay: immunoSEQ multiplex PCR; the TCRdb copy retains only in-frame clones and omits some. The sample has tens of thousands of clones, 82% seen once. The starting material was CD4+ or CD8+ T cells sorted from blood, obtained in a trial of the OX40 agonist ivuxolimab. These receptors came from an adult with an advanced solid tumor such as melanoma, head and neck, liver or kidney cancer.

This sequence joins TRBV19 and TRBJ2-1, with TRBD2 matching 13 bases. Germline values: CDR1 LNHDA, CDR2 SQIVND (reference sequence). CDR3 size: 18 residues. V trimming: 4 bases; J trimming: 5 bases; junction bases outside the gene matches: 11. The CDR3 nucleotides are TGTGCCAGTAGTAGGACTAGCGGGGGTTATCTGGGGAACAATGAGCAGTTCTTC. It translates to CASSRTSGGYLGNNEQFF.

This rearrangement joins TRBV11-3 to TRBJ2-2; D tentatively reads TRBD1 or TRBD2 (5 bases each). Deletions cut 2 bases from V and 0 bases from J, with 10 bases between. This CDR3 contains 16 residues. The germline V gene encodes CDR1 SGHNT and CDR2 YENEEA. For the CDR3, the DNA is TGTGCCAGCAGCTTACGAGGGGCCACGAACACCGGGGAGCTGTTTTTT. This translates into CASSLRGATNTGELFF.

This CDR3 reads CASSLTAGDLEQYF. CDR3 in DNA: TGTGCCAGCAGTTTAACGGCGGGAGATCTCGAGCAGTACTTC. The J gene is TRBJ2-7, the V gene TRBV28; TRBD2 agrees at 7 bases. Unmatched junction bases numbered 7, after V lost 2 bases and J lost 6 bases. The germline V gene encodes CDR1 MDHEN and CDR2 SYDVKM. The CDR3 sequence is 14 residues long.

This clone was observed a handful of times. The chain is built from TRBV5-6 and TRBJ2-2; D might be TRBD1 (5 bases). Germline V lookup: CDR1 SGHDT, CDR2 YYEEEE. This CDR3 comprises 15 residues. The V end lost 2 bases, the J end lost 2 bases, and 10 bases lay between the germline ends. The CDR3 sequence: CASSFLGPNTGELFF. The CDR3, as DNA: TGTGCCAGCAGCTTCCTGGGGCCTAACACCGGGGAGCTGTTTTTT.

This chain connects TRBV19 to TRBJ2-1; D is undetermined. This CDR3 is built from 12 residues. CDR1 and CDR2 (germline): LNHDA, SQIVND (reference sequence). V was shortened by 8 bases and J by 8 bases, with 13 bases between the two germline ends. The CDR3 sequence is CASGVALDEQFF. The CDR3 DNA reads as TGTGCCAGTGGAGTAGCTCTCGATGAGCAGTTCTTC.

This sequence joins TRBV7-3 and TRBJ1-3, with no clear D. Trimming left V 5 bases short and J 7 bases short, with 12 bases between. Germline lookup yields CDR1 SGHTA and CDR2 FQGTGA. CDR3 length equals 13 residues. The DNA of the CDR3 is TGTGCCAGCAGCGCCCAACCCGGGAACACCATATATTTT. This translates into CASSAQPGNTIYF.

The J gene is TRBJ1-2, the V gene TRBV6-5; TRBD1 agrees at 7 bases. The V gene end was trimmed by 2 bases and the J gene end by 7 bases; junction bases not matched to a gene: 7. CDR1 and CDR2 from the germline V gene are MNHEY and SVGAGI. The CDR3 is 14 residues long. Written as DNA, the CDR3 is TGTGCCAGCAGTTACAACAGACAGGGCGGTGGCTACACCTTC. It specifies CASSYNRQGGGYTF.

The V and J genes are TRBV7-3 and TRBJ2-7; TRBD2 aligns across 13 bases. Losses at the gene ends were 4 bases for V and 4 bases for J; bases not matched to a gene: 4. The CDR3 sequence is 15 residues long. Germline loops: CDR1 SGHTA, CDR2 FQGTGA. DNA for the CDR3: TGTGCCAGCAGCTGGACTAGCGGGAGAGTATACGAGCAGTACTTC. Amino acid sequence: CASSWTSGRVYEQYF.

This clone came up a few times. The chain employs TRBV30 and TRBJ1-1, with D uncertain. Trimming stripped 3 bases from V and 6 bases from J, with 8 bases between. CDR3 size: 11 residues. CDR1 GTSNPN and CDR2 SVGIG come from the germline V gene (reference sequence). CDR3 region: CAWRANAEAFF. CDR3 bases: TGTGCCTGGAGGGCAAACGCTGAAGCTTTCTTT.

This chain connects TRBV6-6 to TRBJ1-1, with D hard to call. Trimming shortened V by 6 bases and J by 2 bases, and 10 bases separated the two germline ends. This CDR3 spans 13 amino acids. Germline V gives CDR1 MNHNY, CDR2 SVGAGI (reference sequence). The CDR3 reads CASRDDRNTEAFF. The CDR3 bases are TGTGCCAGCAGGGACGACCGAAACACTGAAGCTTTCTTT.

V usage is TRBV21-1 and J usage is TRBJ2-7; the tabulated D call, TRBD1, remains unverified against the DNA. TRBV21-1 is tagged as a pseudogene. CDR3 length: 15 residues. This CDR3 is CASSKTGTGSYEQYF. Here the CDR3 DNA reads TGTGCCAGCAGCAAAACCGGGACAGGGTCCTACGAGCAGTACTTC.

The gene calls are TRBV30 and TRBJ1-6; D is undetermined. V gave up 4 bases and J gave up 9 bases, with 13 bases separating them. The CDR3 totals 13 residues. Germline CDR1 and CDR2: GTSNPN and SVGIG (reference sequence). The CDR3 bases are TGTGCCTGGATTCAAGGCCAAGGTTCACCCCTCCACTTT. The encoded protein is CAWIQGQGSPLHF.

The V and J genes are TRBV15 and TRBJ2-1, with D unclear. V dropped 5 bases and J dropped 4 bases, with 21 bases sitting between them. The CDR3 extends over 17 amino acids. The germline V gene encodes CDR1 LNHNV and CDR2 YYDKDF (reference sequence). The CDR3 coding sequence is TGTGCCACCAGCCCCCGACAACCATGGGCCGGTTACAATGAGCAGTTCTTC. Translated: CATSPRQPWAGYNEQFF.

The V call is TRBV11-2, the J call TRBJ2-5; D gene ambiguous. This CDR3 has 12 residues. The germline V gene has CDR1 SGHAT and CDR2 FQNNGV. The V end was cut by 1 base, the J end by 5 bases, with 5 bases between. The DNA for the CDR3 is TGTGCCAGCAGCTTAGTGGAGGAGACCCAGTACTTC. Its protein product is CASSLVEETQYF. The variable domain in full, with the rest retrieved from reference TRBV11-2 and TRBJ2-5, is EAGVAQSPRYKIIEKRQSVAFWCNPISGHATLYWYQQILGQGPKLLIQFQNNGVVDDSQLPKDRFSAERLKGVDSTLKIQPAKLEDSAVYLCASSLVEETQYFGPGTRLLVL.

The V and J genes are TRBV5-1 and TRBJ1-1; 8 bases are shared with TRBD1. V trimming: 4 bases; J trimming: 1 base; junction bases outside the gene matches: 6. The CDR3 sequence is 15 residues long. The germline CDR1 and CDR2 sequences are SGHRS and YFSETQ. CDR3 sequence (DNA): TGCGCCAGCAGCCCATCCGGACAGGGGAACACTGAAGCTTTCTTT. It specifies CASSPSGQGNTEAFF.

The chain is built from TRBV11-1 and TRBJ1-1; no clear D. Germline CDR1 reads SGHAT; CDR2 reads FQDESV (reference sequence). Deletions cut 2 bases from V and 0 bases from J, with 1 base between. CDR3 length equals 12 residues. DNA for the CDR3: TGTGCCAGCAGCTTAATGAACACTGAAGCTTTCTTT. It yields the protein CASSLMNTEAFF.

V usage is TRBV2 and J usage is TRBJ2-5; possible D gene TRBD1, 6 bases. The CDR3 runs 14 residues. V lost 8 bases to trimming and J lost 1 base, with 14 bases between them. Germline loops: CDR1 SNHLY, CDR2 FYNNEI. CDR3 DNA: TGTGCCAGCCTGGCCAGCAGGGGCCAAGAGACCCAGTACTTC. Translated, it gives CASLASRGQETQYF. The complete variable domain, with remaining parts taken from reference TRBV2 and TRBJ2-5, reads EPEVTQTPSHQVTQMGQEVILRCVPISNHLYFYWYRQILGQKVEFLVSFYNNEISEKSEIFDDQFSVERPDGSNFTLKIRSTKLEDSAMYFCASLASRGQETQYFGPGTRLLVL.

This chain links TRBV6-4 with TRBJ2-2; D is undetermined. Trimming pared 0 bases from V and 0 bases from J, leaving 32 bases between. The CDR3 sequence is 24 residues long. CDR1 MRHNA and CDR2 SNTAGT come from the germline V gene. The chain's CDR3 is CASSDSELARPDPPRRSNTGELFF. CDR3 bases: TGTGCCAGCAGTGACTCAGAGCTCGCTCGACCGGACCCCCCCAGGAGATCGAACACCGGGGAGCTGTTTTTT.

The chain is built from TRBV5-8 and TRBJ2-7, with TRBD1 identical over 10 bases. The CDR3 loop spans 17 amino acids. Unmatched junction bases numbered 13, after V lost 4 bases and J lost 3 bases. CDR1 and CDR2 from the germline V gene are SGHTS and YDEGEE. CDR3: CASSRRTGTGDLYEQYF. The CDR3 DNA sequence: TGTGCCAGCAGCCGAAGAACCGGGACAGGGGATCTCTACGAGCAGTACTTC.

The chain has TRBV19 and TRBJ2-3; D is undetermined. The germline gives CDR1 LNHDA, CDR2 SQIVND (reference sequence). CDR3 size: 12 residues. Trimming took 3 bases from V and 5 from J, leaving 6 bases between them. CDR3 in amino acids: CASSISEDTQYF. The CDR3 DNA is TGTGCCAGTAGTATTTCGGAAGATACGCAGTATTTT.

The rearrangement uses TRBV28 and TRBJ1-6; the D gene is possibly TRBD1 (5 bases). Germline V gives CDR1 MDHEN, CDR2 SYDVKM. The V end was cut by 11 bases, the J end by 7 bases, with 21 bases between. The CDR3 extends over 15 amino acids. The CDR3 loop is CASVRGAGPNSPLHF. In nucleotides, the CDR3 is TGTGCCTCCGTCCGAGGGGCAGGGCCCAATTCACCCCTCCACTTT. Filled out from reference TRBV28 and TRBJ1-6, the complete variable domain reads DVKVTQSSRYLVKRTGEKVFLECVQDMDHENMFWYRQDPGLGLRLIYFSYDVKMKEKGDIPEGYSVSREKKERFSLILESASTNQTSMYLCASVRGAGPNSPLHFGNGTRLTVT.

The rearrangement joins TRBV4-2 to TRBJ1-5; D is perhaps TRBD1 (5 bases). CDR1 is LGHNA and CDR2 is YNFKEQ in the germline V gene. The CDR3 spans 17 residues. With 1 base removed from V and 7 bases from J, the gap between germline ends came to 20 bases. For the CDR3, the DNA is TGTGCCAGCAGCCAAGTACGGGGTGGAGGGGTTGGCCAGCCCCAGCATTTT. This gives the protein CASSQVRGGGVGQPQHF.

The V gene is TRBV5-6, the J gene TRBJ2-3; D gene uncertain. This CDR3 region has 15 residues. Germline V gives CDR1 SGHDT, CDR2 YYEEEE. Trimming removed 2 bases from V and 7 bases from J, with 17 bases in between. The CDR3 region has the DNA TGTGCCAGCAGCTTAGTCCCTGGAGTATCACATACGCAGTATTTT. Its translation: CASSLVPGVSHTQYF.

Only a few counts were recorded for this clone. The chain is built from TRBV30 and TRBJ2-1; no clear D. The CDR3 consists of 11 residues. Germline V gene lookup returns CDR1 GTSNPN and CDR2 SVGIG (reference sequence). Trimming shortened V by 0 bases and J by 7 bases, and 4 bases separated the two germline ends. The CDR3 coding sequence is TGTGCCTGGAGTGTGGGAAATGAGCAGTTCTTC. Its protein product is CAWSVGNEQFF.

The J gene is TRBJ2-2, the V gene TRBV7-2; no reliable D call. Germline V gene data show CDR1 as SGHTA and CDR2 as FQGNSA. CDR3 length equals 16 residues. Trimming cost V 5 bases and J 5 bases, with 18 bases left between them. CDR3 nucleotide sequence: TGTGCCAGCAGCGAGGCGGTAGCCCTACCAACCGGGGAGCTGTTTTTT. Translation: CASSEAVALPTGELFF.

This clone was detected once. J is TRBJ2-7 and V is TRBV18; 14 bases fit TRBD2. CDR3 size: 16 residues. The V gene's germline CDR1 is KGHSH and CDR2 LQKENI. J gave up 2 bases and V 3 bases, and 3 bases lay outside the gene matches. The CDR3 DNA sequence: TGTGCCAGCTCACCGATGGGACTAGCGGGAGCCTACGAGCAGTACTTC. Translation: CASSPMGLAGAYEQYF.

The chain links TRBV9 to TRBJ2-1; D is perhaps TRBD2 (6 bases). V gave up 1 base and J gave up 5 bases, with 13 bases separating them. The CDR3 contains 15 residues. Germline CDR1 SGDLS, CDR2 YYNGEE. CDR3 sequence: CASSVTEGPHNEQFF. CDR3 bases: TGTGCCAGCAGCGTAACGGAGGGCCCCCACAATGAGCAGTTCTTC.